Shown below are 29 T cell receptor beta chains from a single sample sequenced in a study of T cells in Graves' hyperthyroidism and ophthalmopathy. There were TCR beta CDR3 regions amplified from RNA transcripts. Primed by the HTBI set, a first-round RT-PCR was run on the TCR CDR3. TCRdb reprocessed the multiplex PCR reads with MiXCR, giving one entry per CDR3 protein. The sample carries approximately 610,000 distinct CDR3 sequences, about 14% recorded once. Sequencing was carried out using blood. The receptor set was obtained from a woman in her thirties or forties with Graves' ophthalmopathy.

This clonotype came up many times. V gene TRBV29-1 combines with J gene TRBJ2-4; either TRBD1 or TRBD2 may fit D (5 bases each). CDR3 length: 13 residues. Germline-derived CDR1 and CDR2 are SQVTM and ANQGSEA. V lost 3 bases and J 6 bases, leaving 12 bases between the germline ends. CDR3 sequence: CSVERTRGNIQYF. In nucleotides, the CDR3 is TGCAGCGTTGAGCGAACGAGGGGAAACATTCAGTACTTC. Filled out from reference TRBV29-1 and TRBJ2-4, the complete variable domain reads SAVISQKPSRDICQRGTSLTIQCQVDSQVTMMFWYRQQPGQSLTLIATANQGSEATYESGFVIDKFPISRPNLTFSTLTVSNMSPEDSSIYLCSVERTRGNIQYFGAGTRLSVL.

In this sample, this clonotype turned up many times. This chain uses TRBV10-3 with TRBJ1-2; D remains ambiguous. V gave up 2 bases and J gave up 4 bases, with 11 bases separating them. The CDR3 is made up of 14 amino acids. Germline CDR1 ENHRY, CDR2 SYGVKD. This chain's CDR3 is CAISEIVEIYGYTF. CDR3 bases: TGTGCCATCAGTGAGATAGTGGAAATCTATGGCTACACCTTC.

The sample holds a few counts of this clonotype. V usage is TRBV20-1 and J usage is TRBJ1-6; the match to TRBD1 covers 11 bases. This CDR3 has 20 residues. Germline V lookup: CDR1 DFQATT, CDR2 SNEGSKA (reference sequence). V dropped 0 bases and J dropped 3; count of bases not matched to a gene: 13. The CDR3 reads CSAREATGQGGFHYNSPLHF. The CDR3 bases are TGCAGTGCTAGAGAGGCCACGGGACAGGGGGGTTTTCACTATAATTCACCCCTCCACTTT.

This clonotype was detected only a few times. This chain joins TRBV11-2 and TRBJ1-2, with 7 bases that match TRBD1. Germline loops: CDR1 SGHAT, CDR2 FQNNGV. This CDR3 spans 18 amino acids. After removal of 5 bases from V and 0 bases from J, the junction contained 15 bases not matched to a gene. CDR3 in amino acids: CASSRWAESGGSNYGYTF. The CDR3 DNA is TGTGCCAGCAGCCGTTGGGCGGAATCAGGGGGTTCTAACTATGGCTACACCTTC.

This clonotype has at least ten counts. V and J are TRBV19 and TRBJ1-5; 9 bases are a match to TRBD1. This CDR3 has 14 amino acids. Germline assignment: CDR1 LNHDA and CDR2 SQIVND (reference sequence). Trimming removed 4 bases from V and 4 bases from J; junction bases left unmatched: 2. The chain's CDR3 is CASSRTGVNQPQHF. DNA of the CDR3: TGTGCCAGTAGTAGGACAGGGGTAAATCAGCCCCAGCATTTT.

This clonotype was detected ten times or more. The chain recombines TRBV27 with TRBJ2-7; 7 bases line up with TRBD2. CDR3 length equals 13 residues. Germline CDR1 and CDR2: MNHEY and SMNVEV (reference sequence). Trimming took 6 bases from V and 4 from J; bases not matched to a gene: 6. CDR3 amino acids: CASRTLGGYEQYF. DNA of the CDR3: TGTGCCAGCAGAACCCTCGGGGGGTACGAGCAGTACTTC.

This clonotype was seen ten or more times. The J gene is TRBJ2-5, the V gene TRBV6-1; TRBD1 aligns across 10 bases. Unmatched junction bases numbered 5, after V lost 3 bases and J lost 1 base. CDR1 and CDR2 (germline): MNHNS, SASEGT. This CDR3 has 16 residues. CDR3 loop: CASSDPGQGFQETQYF. As DNA, the CDR3 is TGTGCCAGCAGTGACCCGGGACAGGGGTTCCAAGAGACCCAGTACTTC.

The CDR3 bases are TGTGCCAGCAGCTTAGCTGGGACCGAGCAGTACTTC. Translated: CASSLAGTEQYF. The V call is TRBV11-3, the J call TRBJ2-7; D is perhaps TRBD1 or TRBD2 (5 bases each). The CDR3 runs to 12 residues. CDR1 and CDR2 from the germline V gene are SGHNT and YENEEA. Trimming left V 1 base short and J 6 bases short, with 7 bases between.

This clonotype was seen more than once but under ten times. V usage is TRBV7-6 and J usage is TRBJ2-5; the D call may be TRBD1 or TRBD2 (5 bases each). This CDR3 spans 15 amino acids. Trimming shortened V by 3 bases and J by 3 bases, and 14 bases separated the two germline ends. Germline V CDR1 and CDR2: SGHVS, FNYEAQ. The CDR3 sequence: CASSFGGTAKETQYF. In nucleotides, the CDR3 is TGTGCCAGCAGCTTTGGGGGAACCGCCAAAGAGACCCAGTACTTC.

This rearrangement joins TRBV2 to TRBJ2-4; possibly TRBD1 for D (6 bases). The CDR3 length is 15 residues. The V gene lost 7 bases and the J gene lost 5 bases, with 18 bases spanning the gap. Germline V gene sequence: CDR1 SNHLY, CDR2 FYNNEI. CDR3 bases: TGTGCCAGCAAAGGGGGTCGGATGCCCGAAAACATTCAGTACTTC. Translation: CASKGGRMPENIQYF.

This clonotype was recorded at least ten times. V usage is TRBV28 and J usage is TRBJ1-2; D remains unclear. Trimming left V 4 bases short and J 0 bases short, with 9 bases between. Germline CDR1 reads MDHEN; CDR2 reads SYDVKM. CDR3 length: 14 residues. The CDR3 bases are TGTGCCAGCAGTTCGCCGTCCTCTAACTATGGCTACACCTTC. Encoded protein: CASSSPSSNYGYTF.

This clonotype was counted at least ten times. The rearrangement joins TRBV28 to TRBJ2-5, with TRBD1 as a possible D gene (5 bases). This CDR3 is 15 amino acids long. Germline CDR1 reads MDHEN; CDR2 reads SYDVKM. V was clipped by 6 bases and J by 0 bases, with 14 bases between them. The CDR3 DNA reads TGTGCCAGCAGAGACAGTGTACCTTACCAAGAGACCCAGTACTTC. Translating it yields CASRDSVPYQETQYF.

The genes are TRBV6-2 or TRBV6-3 and TRBJ2-7; D ambiguous. Trimming stripped 10 bases from V and 9 bases from J, with 19 bases between. Looked up from germline, CDR1 is MNHEY and CDR2 is SVGEGT. The CDR3 spans 12 residues. CDR3 nucleotides: TGTGCCACCGCGCCGTCAAACACACGGCAGTACTTC. It encodes CATAPSNTRQYF.

This clonotype was counted at least ten times. The genes are TRBV28 and TRBJ2-5; D may be TRBD2 (6 bases). The ends were cut back, 8 bases at V and 1 base at J, with 11 bases in the middle. Germline-derived CDR1 and CDR2 are MDHEN and SYDVKM. The CDR3 runs to 13 residues. CDR3 DNA: TGTGCCAGCCAGGAGGGCCCCCAAGAGACCCAGTACTTC. Translating it yields CASQEGPQETQYF.

This clonotype has a handful of counts. J is TRBJ2-2 and V is TRBV6-5, with TRBD2 identical over 8 bases. The length of the CDR3 is 16 residues. Germline lookup yields CDR1 MNHEY and CDR2 SVGAGI. With 2 bases clipped from V and 5 bases from J, the junction kept 7 bases outside the gene matches. The CDR3, as DNA: TGTGCCAGCAGTTACGACGGGGGGGCCTTGACCGGGGAGCTGTTTTTT. Amino acid sequence: CASSYDGGALTGELFF.

This clonotype was seen repeatedly, ten times or more. The chain combines TRBV2 with TRBJ1-1; D perhaps matches TRBD1 (5 bases). V lost 6 bases and J 0 bases, leaving 11 bases between the germline ends. Germline CDR1 is SNHLY and CDR2 is FYNNEI. The CDR3 contains 14 residues. DNA of the CDR3: TGTGCCAGCAGACTGGGACTGATGAACACTGAAGCTTTCTTT. Protein product: CASRLGLMNTEAFF.

In this sample, this clonotype turned up many times. The genes are TRBV6-5 and TRBJ1-3; 7 nucleotides match TRBD1. Per the germline V gene, CDR1 is MNHEY and CDR2 is SVGAGI. The junction had 3 bases not matched to a gene; V was cut back by 6 bases and J by 4 bases. This CDR3 region has 13 residues. In DNA, the CDR3 is TGTGCCAGCAGACGGGGACAGGGAAACACCATATATTTT. This codes for CASRRGQGNTIYF.

This clonotype was counted ten times or more. This chain links TRBV15 with TRBJ2-4; D call uncertain. Trimming took off 0 bases at V and 7 bases at J, with 13 bases between the two ends. Germline CDR1 and CDR2: LNHNV and YYDKDF (reference sequence). The CDR3 totals 15 residues. The CDR3 here is CATSRDPPGLNIQYF. DNA of the CDR3: TGTGCCACCAGCAGAGATCCTCCGGGTTTGAACATTCAGTACTTC.

This clonotype has more than one count but fewer than ten. The chain uses TRBV10-1 and TRBJ2-2, with no clear D. V gave up 2 bases and J gave up 5 bases, with 3 bases separating them. This CDR3 region has 12 residues. Germline V gene sequence: CDR1 WNHNN, CDR2 SYGVQD (reference sequence). The CDR3 spells CASSEMTGELFF. As DNA, the CDR3 is TGCGCCAGCAGTGAGATGACCGGGGAGCTGTTTTTT.

There are many counts of this clonotype. This chain uses TRBV27 with TRBJ1-5, with a tentative D call TRBD1 (5 bases). Trimming stripped 2 bases from V and 7 bases from J, with 15 bases between. This CDR3 has 15 amino acids. CDR1 and CDR2 (germline): MNHEY, SMNVEV (reference sequence). The CDR3 reads CASSLKSGGRQPQHF. The CDR3 DNA sequence: TGTGCCAGCAGTTTAAAGTCGGGGGGTCGCCAGCCCCAGCATTTT.

This clonotype came up a few times. V gene TRBV30 combines with J gene TRBJ1-2; 8 nucleotides match TRBD1. Germline lookup yields CDR1 GTSNPN and CDR2 SVGIG (reference sequence). This CDR3 spans 18 amino acids. The trim removed 0 bases at V and 0 bases at J, leaving 12 bases unmatched. The CDR3 nucleotides are TGTGCCTGGAGTGTCCGGAAGACAGGGGCCCGGGCTAACTATGGCTACACCTTC. This sequence encodes CAWSVRKTGARANYGYTF.

This clonotype was picked up many times. The CDR3 spells CASSPLPGSSYEQYF. In DNA form, the CDR3 reads TGTGCCAGCTCACCCCTTCCGGGTAGCTCCTACGAGCAGTACTTC. The rearrangement uses TRBV18 and TRBJ2-7, with D hard to call. The germline V gene has CDR1 KGHSH and CDR2 LQKENI. V was clipped by 3 bases and J by 0 bases, with 12 bases between them. The CDR3 runs 15 residues.

Many counts were recorded for this clonotype. The gene calls are TRBV25-1 and TRBJ2-7, with TRBD2 identical over 7 bases. Trimming cost V 5 bases and J 0 bases; bases outside gene matches: 4. Per the germline V gene, CDR1 is MGHDK and CDR2 is SYGVNS. CDR3 size: 14 residues. This CDR3 reads CASSTSDDSYEQYF. The CDR3 DNA reads TGTGCCAGCAGTACTAGCGACGACTCCTACGAGCAGTACTTC.

In its sample, this clonotype was seen many times. CDR3 DNA: TGCAGCGTATCGACCGGGACAGATAATGGCTACACCTTC. Translation gives CSVSTGTDNGYTF. V and J are TRBV29-1 and TRBJ1-2, with 7 nucleotides matching TRBD1. V was clipped by 6 bases and J by 6 bases; unmatched bases: 10. The germline CDR1 and CDR2 sequences are SQVTM and ANQGSEA. This CDR3 spans 13 amino acids.

The sample holds many counts of this clonotype. The chain joins TRBV24-1 to TRBJ2-2; TRBD1 matches 7 bases. The CDR3 covers 16 residues. Germline trimming cut 1 base from V and 6 bases from J; bases unmatched to any gene: 7. Germline V gives CDR1 KGHDR, CDR2 SFDVKD. The CDR3 spells CATSDLQGGVPGELFF. The CDR3 DNA follows: TGTGCCACCAGTGATTTACAAGGGGGCGTTCCCGGGGAGCTGTTTTTT.

This clonotype showed up many times. A much larger clone sits a single nucleotide away, making a read error possible. Here the CDR3 DNA reads TGTGCCAGCAGTTTAGGCCAGAGGTGGACTGAAGCTTTCTTT. Translating it yields CASSLGQRWTEAFF. The rearrangement links TRBV12-3 or TRBV12-4 to TRBJ1-1; D call uncertain. V gave up 1 base and J gave up 5 bases, with 11 bases separating them. The CDR3 spans 14 residues.

The sample holds many counts of this clonotype. The rearrangement uses TRBV15 and TRBJ2-7; possible D gene TRBD1, 5 bases. The CDR3 is 13 amino acids. Between the trimmed V and J ends, which lost 0 bases and 4 bases, there was a span of 7 bases. CDR1 and CDR2 (germline): LNHNV, YYDKDF (reference sequence). CDR3 DNA: TGTGCCACCAGCAGAGAAAAGGGGTACGAGCAGTACTTC. It specifies CATSREKGYEQYF.

Only a few counts were recorded for this clonotype. The rearrangement joins TRBV4-3 to TRBJ1-2; D gene ambiguous. The V end was cut by 0 bases, the J end by 3 bases, with 5 bases between. This CDR3 region has 13 residues. Per the germline V gene, CDR1 is LGHNA and CDR2 is YSLEER. CDR3 bases: TGCGCCAGCAGCCAAGAACCCGACTATGGCTACACCTTC. It encodes CASSQEPDYGYTF.

This clonotype appeared many times. The chain joins TRBV7-3 to TRBJ1-1; no clear D gene. From germline, CDR1 is SGHTA and CDR2 FQGTGA. The CDR3 has 13 residues. V was shortened by 3 bases and J by 4 bases, with 9 bases between the two germline ends. The CDR3 region is CASSFSDTTEAFF. The CDR3 DNA is TGTGCCAGCAGCTTCAGTGATACCACTGAAGCTTTCTTT.